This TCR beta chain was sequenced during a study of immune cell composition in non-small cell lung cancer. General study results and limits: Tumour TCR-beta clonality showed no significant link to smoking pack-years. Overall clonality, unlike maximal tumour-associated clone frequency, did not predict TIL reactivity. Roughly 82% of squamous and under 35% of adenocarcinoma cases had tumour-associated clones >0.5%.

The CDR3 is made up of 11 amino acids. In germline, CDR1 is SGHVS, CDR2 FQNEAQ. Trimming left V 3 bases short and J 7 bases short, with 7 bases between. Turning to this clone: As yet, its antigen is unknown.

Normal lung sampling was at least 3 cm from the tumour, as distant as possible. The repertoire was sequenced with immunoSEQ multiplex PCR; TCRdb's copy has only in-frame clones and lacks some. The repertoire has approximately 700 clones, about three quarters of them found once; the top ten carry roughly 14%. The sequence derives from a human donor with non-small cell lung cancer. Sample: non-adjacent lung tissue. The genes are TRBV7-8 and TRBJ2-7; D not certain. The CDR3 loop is CASSFGREQYF. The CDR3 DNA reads TGTGCCAGCAGCTTCGGCAGGGAGCAGTACTTC.